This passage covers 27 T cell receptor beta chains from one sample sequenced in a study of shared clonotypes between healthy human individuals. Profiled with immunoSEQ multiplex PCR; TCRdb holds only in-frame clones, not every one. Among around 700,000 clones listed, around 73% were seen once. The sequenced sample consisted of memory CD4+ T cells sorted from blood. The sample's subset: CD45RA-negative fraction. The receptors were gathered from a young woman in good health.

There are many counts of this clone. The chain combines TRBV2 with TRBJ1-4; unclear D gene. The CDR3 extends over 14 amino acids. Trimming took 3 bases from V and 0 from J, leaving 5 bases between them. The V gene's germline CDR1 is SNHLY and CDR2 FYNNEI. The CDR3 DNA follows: TGTGCCAGCAGTGATTCAACAACTAATGAAAAACTGTTTTTT. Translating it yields CASSDSTTNEKLFF.

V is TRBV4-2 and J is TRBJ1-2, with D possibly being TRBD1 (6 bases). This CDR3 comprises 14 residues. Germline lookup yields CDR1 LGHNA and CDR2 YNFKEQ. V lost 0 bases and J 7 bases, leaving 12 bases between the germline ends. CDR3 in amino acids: CASSQDRGSGGYTF. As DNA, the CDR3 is TGTGCCAGCAGCCAAGACAGGGGTTCGGGTGGCTACACCTTC.

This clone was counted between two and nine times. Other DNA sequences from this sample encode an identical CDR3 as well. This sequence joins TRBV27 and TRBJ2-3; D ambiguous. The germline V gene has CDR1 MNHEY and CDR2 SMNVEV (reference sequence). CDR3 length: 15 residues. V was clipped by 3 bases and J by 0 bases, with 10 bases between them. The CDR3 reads CASSFRPTSTDTQYF. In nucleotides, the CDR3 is TGTGCCAGCAGTTTCAGACCCACTAGCACAGATACGCAGTATTTT.

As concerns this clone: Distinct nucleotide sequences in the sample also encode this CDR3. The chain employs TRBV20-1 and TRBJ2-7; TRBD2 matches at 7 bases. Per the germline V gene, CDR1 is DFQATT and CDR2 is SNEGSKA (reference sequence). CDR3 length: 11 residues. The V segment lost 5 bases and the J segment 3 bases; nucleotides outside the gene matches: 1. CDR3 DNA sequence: TGCAGTGCTCGGACTAGCTACGAGCAGTACTTC. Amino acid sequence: CSARTSYEQYF.

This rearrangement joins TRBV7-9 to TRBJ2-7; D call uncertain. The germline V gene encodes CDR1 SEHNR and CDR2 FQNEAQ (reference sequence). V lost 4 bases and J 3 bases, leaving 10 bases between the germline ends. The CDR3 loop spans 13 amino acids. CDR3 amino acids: CASSSLGNYEQYF. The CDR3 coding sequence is TGTGCCAGCAGCTCGTTGGGGAACTACGAGCAGTACTTC.

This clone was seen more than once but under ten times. The CDR3 sequence: CASRRGSGGLETQYF. The CDR3 DNA reads TGTGCCAGCAGGAGGGGTAGCGGAGGGTTAGAGACCCAGTACTTC. The chain combines TRBV2 with TRBJ2-5; D might be TRBD2 (6 bases). The V gene's germline CDR1 is SNHLY and CDR2 FYNNEI. The CDR3 contains 15 residues. The V end lost 6 bases, the J end lost 4 bases, and 18 bases lay between the germline ends.

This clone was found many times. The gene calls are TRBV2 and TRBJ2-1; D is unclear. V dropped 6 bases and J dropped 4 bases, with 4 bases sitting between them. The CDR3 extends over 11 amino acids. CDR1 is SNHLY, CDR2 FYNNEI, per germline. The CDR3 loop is CASRAYNEQFF. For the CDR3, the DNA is TGTGCCAGCAGAGCATACAATGAGCAGTTCTTC.

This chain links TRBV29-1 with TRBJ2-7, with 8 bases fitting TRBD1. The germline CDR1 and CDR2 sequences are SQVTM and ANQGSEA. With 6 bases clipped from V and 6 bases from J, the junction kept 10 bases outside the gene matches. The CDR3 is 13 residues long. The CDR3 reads CSVVQTGAGEQYF. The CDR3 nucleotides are TGCAGCGTCGTACAGACAGGGGCGGGCGAGCAGTACTTC.

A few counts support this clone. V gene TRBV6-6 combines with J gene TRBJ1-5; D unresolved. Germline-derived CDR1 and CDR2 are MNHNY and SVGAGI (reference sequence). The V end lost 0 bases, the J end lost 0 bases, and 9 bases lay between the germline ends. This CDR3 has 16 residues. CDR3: CASSYSAGDSNQPQHF. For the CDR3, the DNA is TGTGCCAGCAGTTACTCCGCGGGTGATAGCAATCAGCCCCAGCATTTT.

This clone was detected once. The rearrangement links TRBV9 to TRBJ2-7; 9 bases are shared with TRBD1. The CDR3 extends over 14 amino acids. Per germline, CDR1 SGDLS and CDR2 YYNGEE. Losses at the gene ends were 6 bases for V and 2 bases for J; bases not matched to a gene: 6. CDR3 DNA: TGTGCCAGCAAAGCCAGGGACAGGGCCTACGAGCAGTACTTC. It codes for CASKARDRAYEQYF.

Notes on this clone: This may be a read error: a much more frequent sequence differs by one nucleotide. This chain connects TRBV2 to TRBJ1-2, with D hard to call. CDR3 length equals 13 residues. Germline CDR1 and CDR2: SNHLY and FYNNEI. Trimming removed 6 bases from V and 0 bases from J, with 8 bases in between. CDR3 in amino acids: CASRITANYGYTF. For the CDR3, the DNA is TGTGCCAGCAGAATAACAGCTAACTATGGCTACACCTTC.

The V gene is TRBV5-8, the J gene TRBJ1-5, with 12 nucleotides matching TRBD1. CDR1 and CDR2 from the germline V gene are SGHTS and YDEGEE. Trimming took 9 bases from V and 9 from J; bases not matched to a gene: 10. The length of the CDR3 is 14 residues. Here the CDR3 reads CAIRDRGRTLPQHF. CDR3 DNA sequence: TGTGCCATTCGGGACAGGGGGCGGACTTTGCCCCAGCATTTT.

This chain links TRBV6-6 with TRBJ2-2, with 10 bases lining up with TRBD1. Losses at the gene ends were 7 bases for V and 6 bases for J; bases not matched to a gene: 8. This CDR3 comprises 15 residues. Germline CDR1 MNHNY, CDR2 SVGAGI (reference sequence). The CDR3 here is CASKVDRGRPGELFF. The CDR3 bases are TGTGCCAGCAAAGTAGACAGGGGGCGCCCCGGGGAGCTGTTTTTT.

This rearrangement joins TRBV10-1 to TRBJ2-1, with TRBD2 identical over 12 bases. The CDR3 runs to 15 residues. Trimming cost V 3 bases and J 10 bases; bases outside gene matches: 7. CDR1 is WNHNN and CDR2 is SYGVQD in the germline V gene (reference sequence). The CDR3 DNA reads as TGCGCCAGCAGTGATTTTTCCCTAGCGGGAGGGGAGCAGTTCTTC. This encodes CASSDFSLAGGEQFF.

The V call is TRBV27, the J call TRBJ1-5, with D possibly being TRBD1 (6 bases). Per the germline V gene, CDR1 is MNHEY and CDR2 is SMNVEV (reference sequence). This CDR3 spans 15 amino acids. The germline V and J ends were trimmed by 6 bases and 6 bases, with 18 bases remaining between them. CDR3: CASSRTTGAAQPQHF. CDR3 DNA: TGTGCCAGCAGCCGGACAACGGGGGCGGCTCAGCCCCAGCATTTT.

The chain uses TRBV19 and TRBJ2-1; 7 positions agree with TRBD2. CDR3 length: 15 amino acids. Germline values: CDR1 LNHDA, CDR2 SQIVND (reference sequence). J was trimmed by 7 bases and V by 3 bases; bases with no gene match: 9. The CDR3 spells CASSIRGESGNEQFF. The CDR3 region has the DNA TGTGCCAGTAGTATCCGGGGGGAATCTGGGAATGAGCAGTTCTTC.

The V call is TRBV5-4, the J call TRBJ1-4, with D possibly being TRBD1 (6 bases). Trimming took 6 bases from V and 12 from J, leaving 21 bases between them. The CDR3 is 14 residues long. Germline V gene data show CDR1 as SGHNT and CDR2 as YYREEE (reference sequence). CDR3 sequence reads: CASKLDLSKGELFF. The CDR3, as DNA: TGTGCCAGCAAGCTAGACCTCTCAAAGGGGGAACTGTTTTTT.

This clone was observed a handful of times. The CDR3 DNA reads as TGTGCCAGCAGTGACTCTTTCCCGGGCAAGAACACCGGGGAGCTGTTTTTT. As protein: CASSDSFPGKNTGELFF. This rearrangement joins TRBV6-4 to TRBJ2-2; D uncertain. The CDR3 runs to 17 residues. CDR1 is MRHNA, CDR2 SNTAGT, per germline. V dropped 0 bases and J dropped 1 base, with 12 bases sitting between them.

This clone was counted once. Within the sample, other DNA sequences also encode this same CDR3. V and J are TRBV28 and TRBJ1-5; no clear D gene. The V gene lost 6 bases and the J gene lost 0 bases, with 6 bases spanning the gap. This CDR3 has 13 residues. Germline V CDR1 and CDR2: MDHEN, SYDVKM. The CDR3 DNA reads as TGTGCCAGCAGGATTAATAGCAATCAGCCCCAGCATTTT. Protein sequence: CASRINSNQPQHF.

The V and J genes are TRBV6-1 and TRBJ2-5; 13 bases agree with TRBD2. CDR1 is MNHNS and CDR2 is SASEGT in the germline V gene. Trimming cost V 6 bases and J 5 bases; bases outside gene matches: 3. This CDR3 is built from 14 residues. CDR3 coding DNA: TGTGCCAGCAGGGGACTAGCGGGACGGGAGACCCAGTACTTC. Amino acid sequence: CASRGLAGRETQYF.

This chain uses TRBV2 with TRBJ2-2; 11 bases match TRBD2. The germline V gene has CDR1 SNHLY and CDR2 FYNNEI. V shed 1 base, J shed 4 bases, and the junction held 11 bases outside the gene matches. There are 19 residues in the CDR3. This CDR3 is CASSEGGILAGEITGELFF. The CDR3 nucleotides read TGTGCCAGCAGTGAAGGTGGGATACTAGCGGGAGAGATCACCGGGGAGCTGTTTTTT.

DNA of the CDR3: TGTGCCAGCAGTGTCAGGGGGGTCGGCGGAAACACCATATATTTT. This translates into CASSVRGVGGNTIYF. The rearrangement joins TRBV6-1 to TRBJ1-3, with TRBD1 matching over 7 bases. The junction had 7 bases not matched to a gene; V was cut back by 4 bases and J by 4 bases. The CDR3 length is 15 residues. CDR1 and CDR2 (germline): MNHNS, SASEGT.

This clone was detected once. CDR3 bases: TGTGCCAGCAGCTCCCTTAAAGAGACCCAGTACTTC. Protein sequence: CASSSLKETQYF. This chain joins TRBV7-9 and TRBJ2-5; no firm D call. V was clipped by 4 bases and J by 3 bases, with 6 bases between them. CDR1 is SEHNR and CDR2 is FQNEAQ in the germline V gene (reference sequence). This CDR3 has 12 amino acids.

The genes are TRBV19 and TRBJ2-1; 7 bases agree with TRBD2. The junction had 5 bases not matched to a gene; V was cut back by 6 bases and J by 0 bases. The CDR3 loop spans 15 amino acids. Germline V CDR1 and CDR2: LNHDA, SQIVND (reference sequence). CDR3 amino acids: CASSQAGFSYNEQFF. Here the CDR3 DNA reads TGTGCCAGTAGCCAAGCGGGATTCTCCTACAATGAGCAGTTCTTC.

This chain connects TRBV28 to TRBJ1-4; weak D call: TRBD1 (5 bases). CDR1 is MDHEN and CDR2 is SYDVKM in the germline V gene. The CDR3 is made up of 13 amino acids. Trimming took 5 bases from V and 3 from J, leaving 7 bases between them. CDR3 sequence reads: CASSEGSNEKLFF. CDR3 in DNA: TGTGCCAGCAGTGAGGGGTCTAATGAAAAACTGTTTTTT.

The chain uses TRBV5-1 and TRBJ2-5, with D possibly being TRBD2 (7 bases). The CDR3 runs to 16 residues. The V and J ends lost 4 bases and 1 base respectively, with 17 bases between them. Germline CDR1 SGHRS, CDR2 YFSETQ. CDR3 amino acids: CASSPGHSGSQETQYF. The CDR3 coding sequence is TGCGCCAGCAGCCCGGGACATAGCGGGTCCCAAGAGACCCAGTACTTC. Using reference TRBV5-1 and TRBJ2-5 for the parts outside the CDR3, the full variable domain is KAGVTQTPRYLIKTRGQQVTLSCSPISGHRSVSWYQQTPGQGLQFLFEYFSETQRNKGNFPGRFSGRQFSNSRSEMNVSTLELGDSALYLCASSPGHSGSQETQYFGPGTRLLVL.

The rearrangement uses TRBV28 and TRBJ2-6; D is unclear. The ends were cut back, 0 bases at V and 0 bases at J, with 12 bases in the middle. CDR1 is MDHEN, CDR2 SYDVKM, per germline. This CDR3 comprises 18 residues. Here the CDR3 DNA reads TGTGCCAGCAGTTTATGGGCGGCTAGTACCTCTGGGGCCAACGTCCTGACTTTC. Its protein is CASSLWAASTSGANVLTF.